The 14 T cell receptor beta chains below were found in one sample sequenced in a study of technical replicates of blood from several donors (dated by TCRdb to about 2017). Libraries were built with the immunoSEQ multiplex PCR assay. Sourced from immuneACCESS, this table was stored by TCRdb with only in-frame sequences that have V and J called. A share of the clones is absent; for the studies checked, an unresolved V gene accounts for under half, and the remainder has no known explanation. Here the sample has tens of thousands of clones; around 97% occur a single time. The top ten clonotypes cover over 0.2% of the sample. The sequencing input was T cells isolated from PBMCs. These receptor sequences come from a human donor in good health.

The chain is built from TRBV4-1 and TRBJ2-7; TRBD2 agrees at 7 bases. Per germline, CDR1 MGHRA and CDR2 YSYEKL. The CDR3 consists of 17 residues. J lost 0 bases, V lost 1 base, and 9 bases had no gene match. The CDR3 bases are TGCGCCAGCAGCCAAGGAAGAACAGCGGGGAACTCCTACGAGCAGTACTTC. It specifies CASSQGRTAGNSYEQYF.

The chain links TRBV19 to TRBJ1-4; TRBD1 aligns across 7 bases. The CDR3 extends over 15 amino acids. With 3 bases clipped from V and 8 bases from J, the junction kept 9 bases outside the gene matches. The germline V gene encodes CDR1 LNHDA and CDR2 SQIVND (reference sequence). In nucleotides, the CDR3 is TGTGCCAGTAGTATTCCCCTAGCAGGGGGGGAAAAACTGTTTTTT. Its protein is CASSIPLAGGEKLFF.

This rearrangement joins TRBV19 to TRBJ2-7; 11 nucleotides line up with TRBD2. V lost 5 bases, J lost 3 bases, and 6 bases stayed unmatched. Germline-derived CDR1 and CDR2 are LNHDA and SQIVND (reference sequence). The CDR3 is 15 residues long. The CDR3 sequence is CASSPTTSGGYEQYF. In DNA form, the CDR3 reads TGTGCCAGTAGTCCAACTACTAGCGGGGGCTACGAGCAGTACTTC.

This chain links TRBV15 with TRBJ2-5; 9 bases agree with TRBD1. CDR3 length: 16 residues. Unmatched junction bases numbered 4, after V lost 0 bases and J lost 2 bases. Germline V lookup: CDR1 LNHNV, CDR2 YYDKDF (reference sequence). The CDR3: CATSRDRGQGQETQYF. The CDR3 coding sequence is TGTGCCACCAGCAGAGATCGGGGACAGGGACAAGAGACCCAGTACTTC.

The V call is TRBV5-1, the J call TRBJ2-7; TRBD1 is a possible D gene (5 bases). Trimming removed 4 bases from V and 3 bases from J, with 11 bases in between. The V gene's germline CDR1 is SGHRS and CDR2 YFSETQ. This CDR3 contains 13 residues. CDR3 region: CASSLDRNYEQYF. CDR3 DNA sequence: TGCGCCAGCAGCCTCGACAGAAACTACGAGCAGTACTTC.

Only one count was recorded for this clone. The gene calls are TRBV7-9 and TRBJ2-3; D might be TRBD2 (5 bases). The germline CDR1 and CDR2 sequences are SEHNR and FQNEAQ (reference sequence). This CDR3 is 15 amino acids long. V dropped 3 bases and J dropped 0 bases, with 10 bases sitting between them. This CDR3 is CASSFRTLSTDTQYF. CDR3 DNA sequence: TGTGCCAGCAGCTTCAGGACTCTAAGCACAGATACGCAGTATTTT.

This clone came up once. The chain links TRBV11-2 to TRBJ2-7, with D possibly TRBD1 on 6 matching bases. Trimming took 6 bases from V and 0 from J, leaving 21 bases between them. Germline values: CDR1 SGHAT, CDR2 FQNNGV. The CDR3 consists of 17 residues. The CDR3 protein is CASRKITGVRGSYEQYF. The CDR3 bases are TGTGCCAGCAGGAAAATAACTGGGGTCAGGGGCTCCTACGAGCAGTACTTC.

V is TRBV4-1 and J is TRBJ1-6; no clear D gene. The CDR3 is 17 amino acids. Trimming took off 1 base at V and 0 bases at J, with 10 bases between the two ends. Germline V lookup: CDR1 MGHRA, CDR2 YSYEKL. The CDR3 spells CASSQGQAYSYNSPLHF. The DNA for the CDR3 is TGCGCCAGCAGCCAAGGTCAGGCCTACTCCTATAATTCACCCCTCCACTTT.

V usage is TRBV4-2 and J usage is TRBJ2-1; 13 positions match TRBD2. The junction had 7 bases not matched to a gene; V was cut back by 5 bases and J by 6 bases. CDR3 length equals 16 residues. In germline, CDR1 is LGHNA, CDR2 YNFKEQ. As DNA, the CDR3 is TGTGCCAGCAGCGAGACTAGCGGGAGGATGTTCAATGAGCAGTTCTTC. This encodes CASSETSGRMFNEQFF.

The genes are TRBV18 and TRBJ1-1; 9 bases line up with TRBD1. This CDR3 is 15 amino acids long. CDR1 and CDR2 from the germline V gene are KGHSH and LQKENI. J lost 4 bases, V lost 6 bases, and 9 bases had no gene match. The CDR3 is CASSQTGGGGTEAFF. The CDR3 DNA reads TGTGCCAGCTCCCAAACAGGGGGCGGAGGCACTGAAGCTTTCTTT.

The CDR3 spells CASSESSGGGEKLFF. The CDR3, as DNA: TGTGCCAGCAGTGAATCCTCAGGGGGCGGTGAAAAACTGTTTTTT. The chain combines TRBV6-1 with TRBJ1-4; 8 bases align to TRBD1. Trimming removed 2 bases from V and 7 bases from J; junction bases left unmatched: 6. The length of the CDR3 is 15 residues. CDR1 is MNHNS, CDR2 SASEGT, per germline.

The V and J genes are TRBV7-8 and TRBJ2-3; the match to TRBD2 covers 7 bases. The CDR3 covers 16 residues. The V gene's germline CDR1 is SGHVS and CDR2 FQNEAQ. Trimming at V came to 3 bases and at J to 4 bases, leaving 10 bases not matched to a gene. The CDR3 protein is CASSLASGFVADTQYF. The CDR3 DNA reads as TGTGCCAGCAGCTTGGCTAGCGGATTTGTGGCAGATACGCAGTATTTT.

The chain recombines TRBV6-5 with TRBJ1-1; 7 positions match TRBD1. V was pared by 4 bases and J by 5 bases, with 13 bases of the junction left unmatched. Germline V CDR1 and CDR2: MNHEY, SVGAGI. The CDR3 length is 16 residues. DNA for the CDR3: TGTGCCAGCAGTTCCAGACAGGGCTCGGTGGGTACTGAAGCTTTCTTT. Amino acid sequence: CASSSRQGSVGTEAFF.

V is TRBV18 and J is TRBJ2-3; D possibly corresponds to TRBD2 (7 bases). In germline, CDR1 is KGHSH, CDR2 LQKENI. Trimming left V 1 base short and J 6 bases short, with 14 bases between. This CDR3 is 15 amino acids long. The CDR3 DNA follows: TGTGCCAGCTCACCACGGGGGGGCACGTCGGATACGCAGTATTTT. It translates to CASSPRGGTSDTQYF.